This TCR beta chain was sequenced during a study of blood T cells in healthy people across ages. Peripheral blood from each donor was collected in a volume of about 10 milliliters. Each sample yielded at least 7 million isolated PBMCs. A minimum of 5 micrograms of total RNA was extracted per sample. Using a J-beta primer mix together with a sample-barcoded 5' primer, a second PCR was run for about 7 to 12 cycles. TCRdb processed the 5' RACE reads anew with MiXCR; each CDR3 protein has one entry. The table records roughly 1,500,000 distinct CDR3 sequences, around 42% of them present only once. This clonotype was counted between two and nine times. The antigen remains unidentified. The CDR3 runs to 14 residues. With 2 bases clipped from V and 6 bases from J, the junction kept 6 bases outside the gene matches. CDR1 is MNHEY and CDR2 is SMNVEV in the germline V gene (reference sequence). Points from the study as a whole: PBMCs that were unsorted prevented a conclusive naive versus antigen-experienced comparison.

This sequence was found in a woman between 18 and 29 years old in good health. The V gene is TRBV27, the J gene TRBJ1-2; 7 positions agree with TRBD1. Sequencing was done on a sample of blood. The CDR3 protein is CASSLTGEYDGYTF. The CDR3 DNA is TGTGCCAGCAGTTTAACAGGGGAATACGATGGCTACACCTTC.